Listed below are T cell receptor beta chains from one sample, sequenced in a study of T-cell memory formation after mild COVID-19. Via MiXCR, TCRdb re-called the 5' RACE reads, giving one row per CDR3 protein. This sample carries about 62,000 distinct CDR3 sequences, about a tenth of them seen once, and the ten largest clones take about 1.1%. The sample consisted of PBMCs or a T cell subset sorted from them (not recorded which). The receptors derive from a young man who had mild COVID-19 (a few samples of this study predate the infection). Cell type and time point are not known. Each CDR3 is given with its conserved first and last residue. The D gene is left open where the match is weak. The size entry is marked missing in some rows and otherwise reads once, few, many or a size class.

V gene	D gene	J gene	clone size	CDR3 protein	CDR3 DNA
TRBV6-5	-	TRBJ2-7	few	CASTSAGEQYF	TGTGCCAGCACCTCGGCCGGGGAGCAGTACTTC
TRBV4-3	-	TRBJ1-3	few	CASSQESGNTIYF	TGCGCCAGCAGCCAAGAATCAGGAAACACCATATATTTT
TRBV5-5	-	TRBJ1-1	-	CASSFGPGMDAEAFF	TGTGCCAGCAGCTTCGGTCCAGGGATGGACGCTGAAGCTTTCTTT
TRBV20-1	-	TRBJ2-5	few	CSASPSAGLETQYF	TGCAGTGCTAGTCCTAGCGCAGGTCTCGAGACCCAGTACTTC
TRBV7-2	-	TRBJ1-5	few	CASSLSGYSNQPQHF	TGTGCCAGCAGCTTATCCGGGTATAGCAATCAGCCCCAGCATTTT
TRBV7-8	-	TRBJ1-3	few	CASSLMGRSIGNTIYF	TGTGCCAGCAGCTTAATGGGACGGTCGATTGGAAACACCATATATTTT
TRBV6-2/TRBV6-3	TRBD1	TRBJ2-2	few	CASRPWDSSDTGELFF	TGTGCCAGCAGGCCGTGGGACAGCTCAGACACCGGGGAGCTGTTTTTT
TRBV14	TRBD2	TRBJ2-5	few	CASSRGGDTQTQYF	TGTGCCAGCAGCCGGGGAGGGGATACACAGACCCAGTACTTC
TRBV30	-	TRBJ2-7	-	CAWTTEAYEQYF	TGTGCCTGGACCACCGAGGCCTACGAGCAGTACTTC
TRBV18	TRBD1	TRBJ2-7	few	CASSSGTGSYEQYF	TGTGCCAGCTCATCCGGGACAGGGAGCTACGAGCAGTACTTC
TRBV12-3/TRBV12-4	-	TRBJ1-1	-	CASTFRDYTEAFF	TGTGCCAGCACCTTCAGGGATTACACTGAAGCTTTCTTT
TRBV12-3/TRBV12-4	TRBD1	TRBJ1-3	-	CASSTGTGGGNTIYF	TGTGCCAGCAGTACCGGGACAGGGGGCGGAAACACCATATATTTT
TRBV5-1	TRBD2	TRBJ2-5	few	CASRGGGYQETQYF	TGCGCCAGCAGAGGCGGGGGGTACCAAGAGACCCAGTACTTC
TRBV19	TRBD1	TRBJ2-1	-	CASMLRDRGSYNEQFF	TGTGCCAGTATGCTACGGGACAGGGGCTCCTACAATGAGCAGTTCTTC
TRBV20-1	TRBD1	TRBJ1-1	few	CRGQLNTEAFF	TGCAGGGGACAGTTGAACACTGAAGCTTTCTTT
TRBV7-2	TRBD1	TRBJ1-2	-	CASSARTGLNYGYTF	TGTGCCAGCAGCGCCCGGACAGGGCTTAACTATGGCTACACCTTC
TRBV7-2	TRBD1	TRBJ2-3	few	CASSPDRGSDTQYF	TGTGCCAGCAGCCCGGACAGGGGGTCCGATACGCAGTATTTT
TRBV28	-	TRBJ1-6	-	CASKRTDNSPLHF	TGTGCCAGCAAGCGTACTGATAATTCACCCCTCCACTTT
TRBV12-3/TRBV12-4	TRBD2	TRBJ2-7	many	CASRNGLAVSYEQYF	TGTGCCAGCAGGAACGGACTAGCGGTCTCCTACGAGCAGTACTTC
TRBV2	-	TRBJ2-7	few	CASSRGVQYF	TGTGCCAGCAGTCGGGGCGTTCAGTACTTC
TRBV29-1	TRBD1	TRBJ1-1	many	CSVRTGRWTEAFF	TGCAGCGTTCGGACAGGGCGTTGGACTGAAGCTTTCTTT
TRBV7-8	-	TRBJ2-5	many	CASSQMGQGEETQYF	TGTGCCAGCAGTCAGATGGGGCAGGGCGAAGAGACCCAGTACTTC
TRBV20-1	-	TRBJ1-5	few	CSAVKGKADQPQHF	TGCAGTGCGGTAAAAGGGAAGGCAGATCAGCCCCAGCATTTT
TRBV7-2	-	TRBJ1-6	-	CASSPRVVGTDSPLHF	TGTGCCAGCAGCCCCCGGGTAGTGGGTACTGATTCACCCCTCCACTTT
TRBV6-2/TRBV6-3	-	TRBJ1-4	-	CASSYPAVRAEKLFF	TGTGCCAGCAGTTACCCAGCGGTACGGGCGGAAAAACTGTTTTTT
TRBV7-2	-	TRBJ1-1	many	CASSAQGGTEAFF	TGTGCCAGCAGCGCACAGGGTGGCACTGAAGCTTTCTTT
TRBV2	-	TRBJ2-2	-	CASSEARGFGELFF	TGTGCCAGCAGTGAAGCGAGGGGGTTCGGGGAGCTGTTTTTT
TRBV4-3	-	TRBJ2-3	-	CASSQGSGTPSTDTQYF	TGCGCCAGCAGCCAGGGTTCCGGGACACCTAGCACAGATACGCAGTATTTT
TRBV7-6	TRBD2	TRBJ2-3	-	CASAWASGGVTDTQYF	TGTGCCAGCGCTTGGGCTAGCGGGGGGGTCACAGATACGCAGTATTTT
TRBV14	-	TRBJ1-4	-	CASSPTVTGKLFF	TGTGCCAGCAGCCCGACAGTTACCGGAAAACTGTTTTTT
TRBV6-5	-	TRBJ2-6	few	CASSQRSGANVLTF	TGTGCCAGCAGTCAAAGGTCTGGGGCCAACGTCCTGACTTTC
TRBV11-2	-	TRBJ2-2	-	CASSLRLDRATGELFF	TGTGCCAGCAGCTTAAGACTTGACAGAGCCACCGGGGAGCTGTTTTTT
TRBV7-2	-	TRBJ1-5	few	CASSLGNGGQPQHF	TGTGCCAGCAGCTTAGGGAACGGGGGGCAGCCCCAGCATTTT
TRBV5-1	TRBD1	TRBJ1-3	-	CASSQRDSGNTIYF	TGCGCCAGCAGCCAAAGGGACAGCGGAAACACCATATATTTT
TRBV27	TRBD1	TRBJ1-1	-	CASSSGGTGNTEAFF	TGTGCCAGCAGTTCCGGCGGGACAGGGAACACTGAAGCTTTCTTT
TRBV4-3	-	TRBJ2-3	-	CASSQSPGGGDTDTQYF	TGCGCCAGCAGCCAAAGCCCTGGCGGGGGCGACACAGATACGCAGTATTTT
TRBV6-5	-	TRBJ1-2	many	CASSYTRGFGYTF	TGTGCCAGCAGTTATACTCGCGGCTTTGGCTACACCTTC
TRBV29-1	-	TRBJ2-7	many	CSAWGRTDSSYEQYF	TGCAGCGCATGGGGCCGGACAGATTCAAGCTACGAGCAGTACTTC
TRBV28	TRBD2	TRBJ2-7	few	CASSYTYSGDFYEQYF	TGTGCCAGCAGTTACACCTATAGCGGGGATTTCTACGAGCAGTACTTC
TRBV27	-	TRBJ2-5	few	CASREADQETQYF	TGTGCCAGCAGGGAAGCGGACCAAGAGACCCAGTACTTC